This T cell receptor (beta chain) was retrieved from a study of CD8+CD57+ T cells in acquired aplastic anemia (dated by TCRdb to 2017 to 2018). Some background on the complete study: A mean of about 3.2 ug of DNA, ranging from roughly 0.2 to 27.4 ug, was extracted from sorted CD4+ and CD8+ cells. A CD8+CD57+ expansion meant a frequency higher than the mean frequency seen in healthy subjects.

Flow cytometry had shown CD8+CD57+ cell expansion in the patients selected for sequencing. Every patient had a diagnosis of severe acquired aplastic anemia based on International Study of Aplastic Anemia and Agranulocytosis and Camitta criteria. No therapy had been received by the patients at the time of blood sampling. TCR repertoires of sorted CD4+ and CD8+ blood T cells from severe aplastic anemia patients and healthy subjects were deep-sequenced in the study. In the USA, patient enrollment took place under clinicaltrials.gov protocols 00001620, 01623167, 00001397, 00071045, 00081523 and 00961064. Ficoll-Paque density gradient centrifugation was used to isolate peripheral blood mononuclear cells. Before DNA extraction, CD4+ and CD8+ T cells were sorted by FACS or by magnetic beads. After removal of 1 base from V and 13 bases from J, the junction retains 12 bases not matched to a gene. The CDR1 and CDR2 encoded by the germline V gene are SGHTA and FQGNSA. Taken from cysteine to phenylalanine, the CDR3 has 15 residues. Just the 45-base CDR3 DNA is kept, in frame starting at base 1.

General findings and caveats noted by the study authors: No significant difference in CD8+ Simpson's diversity was found between patients and healthy controls (P=0.060). Around 31 CD8+ CDR3 sequences were shared between patients and controls but appeared highly expressed in patients and within their immunodominant clones.

TCR beta VDJ combination and CDR3 sequence profiling used genomic DNA as the template. TCR repertoire sequencing was run on an Illumina HiSeq 2000. The source study handled its data this way. TRBV/TRBJ rearrangement plots, CDR3 size and DJ length profiles, and Simpson's diversity index were used to evaluate the repertoires. The most abundant DNA sequence in the deep sequencing data was taken as the immunodominant clone. CDR3 amino acid sequences were checked for sharing between subjects and were compared against published repertoires and the VDJdb database. TCRdb reprocessing: public reads trimmed at Q25 with fastp, clones called with MiXCR, in-frame beta chains kept. When rows share a CDR3 protein, they turn into one entry using the most common DNA and genes. The authors' filters were not applied to this entry. The sample data list around 250,000 distinct CDR3 sequences, and approximately 82% of these were observed just once. The top ten clones comprise 42% of the sample.

Turning to this clonotype: Its antigen specificity is not known. Per-base qualities were not stored, and no clone one base away is much larger.

This receptor was obtained from a human donor with aplastic anemia. The specimen sequenced was sorted CD4+, CD8+, or CD8+CD57+ T cells (not recorded which) from PBMCs. Recombination joined TRBV7-2 with TRBJ1-1; TRBD1 fits 10 bases in the junction. In nucleotides, the sequence is TGTGCCAGCAGCTTAGAGGGACAGGGGAACCCAGCAGTTTTCTTT. This codes for CASSLEGQGNPAVFF. Joined to the reference TRBV7-2 and TRBJ1-1 proteins, this CDR3 gives the full variable domain: GAGVSQSPSNKVTEKGKDVELRCDPISGHTALYWYRQSLGQGLEFLIYFQGNSAPDKSGLPSDRFSAERTGGSVSTLTIQRTQQEDSAVYLCASSLEGQGNPAVFFGQGTRLTVV.